This is a list of T cell receptor beta chains from one sample in a study of Graves' ophthalmopathy and Graves' hyperthyroidism. TCRdb ran MiXCR on the multiplex PCR reads and lists one entry per CDR3 protein. The sample carries 360,000 or so distinct CDR3 sequences, about 16% recorded once. Sequenced input: peripheral blood. The receptor source for this set is a woman in her late teens or twenties with Graves' ophthalmopathy. CDR3s include the opening cysteine and the closing phenylalanine or tryptophan. Fields, in order: CDR3 DNA, CDR3 protein, clone size, J gene, D gene, V gene. A D gene is named only where the DNA matches it firmly. Clone size is given for some rows only: seen once, a few or many times, or a class if the clone is expanded.

cdr3_nt: TGTGCCAGCAGCCTACAATGGGACTATGGCTACACCTTC; cdr3_aa: CASSLQWDYGYTF; clone_size: many; j_call: TRBJ1-2; d_call: NA; v_call: TRBV5-8
cdr3_nt: TGTGCCAGCAGTTTAGTGGGCCAGGGGCATGAGCAGTACTTC; cdr3_aa: CASSLVGQGHEQYF; clone_size: many; j_call: TRBJ2-7; d_call: NA; v_call: TRBV12-3/TRBV12-4
cdr3_nt: TGCGCCAGCAGCCAAGCCGTTCAGGGGCAAGGCAATCAGCCCCAGCATTTT; cdr3_aa: CASSQAVQGQGNQPQHF; clone_size: NA; j_call: TRBJ1-5; d_call: NA; v_call: TRBV4-1
cdr3_nt: TGTGCCAGCAGTTATAGCAGGGGTTATCAGCCCCAGCATTTT; cdr3_aa: CASSYSRGYQPQHF; clone_size: NA; j_call: TRBJ1-5; d_call: NA; v_call: TRBV27
cdr3_nt: TGTGCCAGCAGCCGGCCGGACAGGGACACCGGGGAGCTGTTTTTT; cdr3_aa: CASSRPDRDTGELFF; clone_size: many; j_call: TRBJ2-2; d_call: TRBD1; v_call: TRBV6-2/TRBV6-3
cdr3_nt: TGTGCCAGCAGTGCCGGGACTAACTCGCCGACCCAGTACTTC; cdr3_aa: CASSAGTNSPTQYF; clone_size: NA; j_call: TRBJ2-5; d_call: TRBD2; v_call: TRBV6-1
cdr3_nt: TGCGCCAGCAGCGAAGGTTCCGCGAACACCGGGGAGCTGTTTTTT; cdr3_aa: CASSEGSANTGELFF; clone_size: NA; j_call: TRBJ2-2; d_call: NA; v_call: TRBV4-3
cdr3_nt: TGTGCCAGCAGCTTTGCGGGAAGAACTGAAGCTTTCTTT; cdr3_aa: CASSFAGRTEAFF; clone_size: NA; j_call: TRBJ1-1; d_call: NA; v_call: TRBV7-3
cdr3_nt: TGTGCCAGCAGCCTCGGACAGTCGATCCCCTACGAGCAGTACTTC; cdr3_aa: CASSLGQSIPYEQYF; clone_size: many; j_call: TRBJ2-7; d_call: NA; v_call: TRBV6-1
cdr3_nt: TGTGCCAGCAGCTCCGAGGGCGGACTGGCTAACACTGAAGCTTTCTTT; cdr3_aa: CASSSEGGLANTEAFF; clone_size: many; j_call: TRBJ1-1; d_call: NA; v_call: TRBV11-1
cdr3_nt: TGTGCCAGCAGTTCTCGAGGGGGAGGCAATCAGCCCCAGCATTTT; cdr3_aa: CASSSRGGGNQPQHF; clone_size: NA; j_call: TRBJ1-5; d_call: NA; v_call: TRBV27
cdr3_nt: TGTGCCAGCAGCTTATCAGGAGGTACCAATCAGCCCCAGCATTTT; cdr3_aa: CASSLSGGTNQPQHF; clone_size: many; j_call: TRBJ1-5; d_call: NA; v_call: TRBV11-1
cdr3_nt: TGCGCCAGCAGCTGGGCCCAGACTAGCGGCTGGACCGGGGAGCTGTTTTTT; cdr3_aa: CASSWAQTSGWTGELFF; clone_size: few; j_call: TRBJ2-2; d_call: TRBD2; v_call: TRBV5-1
cdr3_nt: TGTGCCAGCAGCCCCGGGACGGAACCTTCTGAAGCTTTCTTT; cdr3_aa: CASSPGTEPSEAFF; clone_size: many; j_call: TRBJ1-1; d_call: NA; v_call: TRBV12-3/TRBV12-4
cdr3_nt: TGTGCCAGCAGGCCCCCGGGACCCCGAGGGGAGCAGTACTTC; cdr3_aa: CASRPPGPRGEQYF; clone_size: many; j_call: TRBJ2-7; d_call: NA; v_call: TRBV6-1
cdr3_nt: TGTGCCAGCAGTGGTACAGGGGGGGGGGCCAACGTCCTGACTTTC; cdr3_aa: CASSGTGGGANVLTF; clone_size: NA; j_call: TRBJ2-6; d_call: TRBD1; v_call: TRBV25-1
cdr3_nt: TGTGCCAGCAGCGTAGGACTAGCGAACACCGGGGAGCTGTTTTTT; cdr3_aa: CASSVGLANTGELFF; clone_size: many; j_call: TRBJ2-2; d_call: NA; v_call: TRBV9
cdr3_nt: TGCAGTGCTAGGATTATCAGAAAACACGAGACCCAGTACTTC; cdr3_aa: CSARIIRKHETQYF; clone_size: many; j_call: TRBJ2-5; d_call: NA; v_call: TRBV20-1
cdr3_nt: TGTGCCAGCAGCTCCCAACAGGGGGCGGGCACTGAAGCTTTCTTT; cdr3_aa: CASSSQQGAGTEAFF; clone_size: many; j_call: TRBJ1-1; d_call: TRBD1; v_call: TRBV7-2
cdr3_nt: TGTGCCAGCAGCTTTTTTCAGGGTGGCTACGAGCAGTACTTC; cdr3_aa: CASSFFQGGYEQYF; clone_size: once; j_call: TRBJ2-7; d_call: NA; v_call: TRBV7-8
cdr3_nt: TGTGCCTGGGGACTAGACAGGAGGAATCAGCCCCAGCATTTT; cdr3_aa: CAWGLDRRNQPQHF; clone_size: many; j_call: TRBJ1-5; d_call: NA; v_call: TRBV30
cdr3_nt: TGTGCCTGGAGCGATGGGACTAGCGGACAAGAGACCCAGTACTTC; cdr3_aa: CAWSDGTSGQETQYF; clone_size: many; j_call: TRBJ2-5; d_call: TRBD2; v_call: TRBV30
cdr3_nt: TGTGCCAGCAGTGGCCTGCCACCGGGACCCATAAATAGGGTCGCCGAGCAGTACTTC; cdr3_aa: CASSGLPPGPINRVAEQYF; clone_size: many; j_call: TRBJ2-7; d_call: NA; v_call: TRBV28
cdr3_nt: TGTGCCAGCAGTCCAACTGGGCGTTCCTACGAGCAGTACTTC; cdr3_aa: CASSPTGRSYEQYF; clone_size: many; j_call: TRBJ2-7; d_call: NA; v_call: TRBV7-3
cdr3_nt: TGTGCCAGCAGTCCCGCCTCGACAGGGTTGAATGGCTACACCTTC; cdr3_aa: CASSPASTGLNGYTF; clone_size: many; j_call: TRBJ1-2; d_call: TRBD1; v_call: TRBV6-5
cdr3_nt: TGCAGCGTCGGGACAGGGGTTAACTATGGCTACACCTTC; cdr3_aa: CSVGTGVNYGYTF; clone_size: many; j_call: TRBJ1-2; d_call: TRBD1; v_call: TRBV29-1
cdr3_nt: TGCGCCAGCAGCCCGTCGGTCGGGGAGCTGTTTTTT; cdr3_aa: CASSPSVGELFF; clone_size: many; j_call: TRBJ2-2; d_call: NA; v_call: TRBV4-1
cdr3_nt: TGTGCCAGCAGTTTACGGGGGGCCTACTATGGCTACACCTTC; cdr3_aa: CASSLRGAYYGYTF; clone_size: many; j_call: TRBJ1-2; d_call: NA; v_call: TRBV28
cdr3_nt: TGTGCCAGCAGTACAGGGGGGAAGAGCGAGCAGTACTTC; cdr3_aa: CASSTGGKSEQYF; clone_size: many; j_call: TRBJ2-7; d_call: TRBD1; v_call: TRBV6-2/TRBV6-3
cdr3_nt: TGTGCCAGCAGTGATGGGGCAGATTGGGGGGAGACCCAGTACTTC; cdr3_aa: CASSDGADWGETQYF; clone_size: many; j_call: TRBJ2-5; d_call: NA; v_call: TRBV6-1
cdr3_nt: TGTGCCAGCAGTTTGGACGACGGGTCTGGGGCCAACGTCCTGACTTTC; cdr3_aa: CASSLDDGSGANVLTF; clone_size: many; j_call: TRBJ2-6; d_call: NA; v_call: TRBV28
cdr3_nt: TGTGCTAGTGCTTGGGGGGGCAGCTCCTCCTGGGATGAAGCTTTCTTT; cdr3_aa: CASAWGGSSSWDEAFF; clone_size: many; j_call: TRBJ1-1; d_call: NA; v_call: TRBV12-5
cdr3_nt: TGTGCCAGCAGGTCCCGGACAGTGACCTTT; cdr3_aa: CASRSRTVTF; clone_size: few; j_call: TRBJ1-1; d_call: NA; v_call: TRBV28
cdr3_nt: TGTGCCAGCAGCATCATCAGGGGGCGGGGTAACGAGCAGTACTTC; cdr3_aa: CASSIIRGRGNEQYF; clone_size: many; j_call: TRBJ2-7; d_call: TRBD1; v_call: TRBV28
cdr3_nt: TGTGCCACCCTTGGCCAGGCGAACACTGAAGCTTTCTTT; cdr3_aa: CATLGQANTEAFF; clone_size: NA; j_call: TRBJ1-1; d_call: NA; v_call: TRBV28
cdr3_nt: TGTGCCTGGATGAGGACAGGGAGCATGGGAGAGACCCAGTACTTC; cdr3_aa: CAWMRTGSMGETQYF; clone_size: NA; j_call: TRBJ2-5; d_call: TRBD1; v_call: TRBV30
cdr3_nt: TGTGCCAGCAGCCCCGGTAGCGGGAGAGGGAGGACCGGGGAGCTGTTTTTT; cdr3_aa: CASSPGSGRGRTGELFF; clone_size: NA; j_call: TRBJ2-2; d_call: TRBD2; v_call: TRBV4-2
cdr3_nt: TGTGCCAGCAGTTTTCTGACAGGGACTATTGGTAATTCACCCCTCCACTTT; cdr3_aa: CASSFLTGTIGNSPLHF; clone_size: many; j_call: TRBJ1-6; d_call: TRBD1; v_call: TRBV12-3/TRBV12-4
cdr3_nt: TGCGCCAGCAGCCAAGACATGAGTATGGAGCAGTACTTC; cdr3_aa: CASSQDMSMEQYF; clone_size: many; j_call: TRBJ2-7; d_call: NA; v_call: TRBV4-1
cdr3_nt: TGTGCCAGTAGTGACAGGGCCCAAGAGACCCAGTACTTC; cdr3_aa: CASSDRAQETQYF; clone_size: many; j_call: TRBJ2-5; d_call: TRBD1; v_call: TRBV19
cdr3_nt: TGTGCCAGCGGCCCTCCCTATACACAAGAGACCCAGTACTTC; cdr3_aa: CASGPPYTQETQYF; clone_size: few; j_call: TRBJ2-5; d_call: NA; v_call: TRBV7-2
cdr3_nt: TGTGCCAGCAGTTGGTTGGGGAGAACCGGGGAGCTGTTTTTT; cdr3_aa: CASSWLGRTGELFF; clone_size: many; j_call: TRBJ2-2; d_call: NA; v_call: TRBV6-5
cdr3_nt: TGTGCCAGCAGCCCAAAGGGGACGCAGTCCTACGAGCAGTACTTC; cdr3_aa: CASSPKGTQSYEQYF; clone_size: many; j_call: TRBJ2-7; d_call: NA; v_call: TRBV6-5
cdr3_nt: TGCGCCAGCAGCCCCGGGACAGGGGTCTTTTTGAACACTGAAGCTTTCTTT; cdr3_aa: CASSPGTGVFLNTEAFF; clone_size: many; j_call: TRBJ1-1; d_call: TRBD1; v_call: TRBV5-1
cdr3_nt: TGTGCCACCAGCAGGGTAGACAGAGCTGAAGCTTTCTTT; cdr3_aa: CATSRVDRAEAFF; clone_size: many; j_call: TRBJ1-1; d_call: NA; v_call: TRBV15